Sequencing of this T cell receptor beta chain was carried out in a study of neurological immune-mediated disorders. Sequencing runs each yielded over 160 million TCR-beta sequences from 15-18 subjects. TCRdb reprocessed the 5' RACE reads with MiXCR, giving one entry per CDR3 protein. The sample comprises 87,000 or so distinct CDR3 sequences, roughly 3.5% of which are singletons, and roughly 2.9% rests with the top ten. The unsorted libraries were prepared from 2 million PBMCs (stored at -80 C). The CDR3 is 14 amino acids. V dropped 7 bases and J dropped 5 bases, with 20 bases sitting between them. The germline gives CDR1 SQVTM, CDR2 ANQGSEA. This clonotype was recorded at least ten times. Its antigen is not identified. Study-wide results and caveats: Patients with HTLV-1-associated myelopathy had the highest level of TCR clonal expansion, whereas patients with multiple sclerosis had the lowest level, falling beneath the level found in healthy controls. The study found no CDR3 amino acid sequences shared by expanded clones across subjects, suggesting private repertoires in all groups.

This sequence originates from a woman between 50 and 59 years old with multiple sclerosis. Sequenced sample: PBMCs. The chain recombines TRBV29-1 with TRBJ2-5, with D maybe TRBD2 (6 bases). CDR3 residues: CSAREDGRAETQYF. In DNA form, the CDR3 reads TGCAGCGCCAGGGAGGATGGTCGCGCGGAGACCCAGTACTTC.